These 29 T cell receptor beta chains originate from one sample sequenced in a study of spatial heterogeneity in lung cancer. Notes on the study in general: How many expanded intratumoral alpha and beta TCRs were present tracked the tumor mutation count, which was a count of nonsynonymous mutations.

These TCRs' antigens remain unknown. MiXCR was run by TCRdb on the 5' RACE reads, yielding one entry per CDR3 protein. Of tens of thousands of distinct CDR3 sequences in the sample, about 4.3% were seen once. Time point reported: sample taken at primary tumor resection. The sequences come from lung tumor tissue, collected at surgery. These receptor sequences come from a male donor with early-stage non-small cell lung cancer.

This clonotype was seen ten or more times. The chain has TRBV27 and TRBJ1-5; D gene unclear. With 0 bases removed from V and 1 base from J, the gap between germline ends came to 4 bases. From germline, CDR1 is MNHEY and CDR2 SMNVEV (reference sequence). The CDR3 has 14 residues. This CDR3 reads CASSLSYSNQPQHF. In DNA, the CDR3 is TGTGCCAGCAGTTTATCCTACAGCAATCAGCCCCAGCATTTT.

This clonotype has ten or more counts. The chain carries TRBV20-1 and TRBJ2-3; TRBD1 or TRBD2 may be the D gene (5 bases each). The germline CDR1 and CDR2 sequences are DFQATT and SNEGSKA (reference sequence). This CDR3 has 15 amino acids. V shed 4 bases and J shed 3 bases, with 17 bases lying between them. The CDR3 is CSATLTGPGTDTQYF. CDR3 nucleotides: TGCAGTGCTACTCTTACGGGGCCGGGGACAGATACGCAGTATTTT.

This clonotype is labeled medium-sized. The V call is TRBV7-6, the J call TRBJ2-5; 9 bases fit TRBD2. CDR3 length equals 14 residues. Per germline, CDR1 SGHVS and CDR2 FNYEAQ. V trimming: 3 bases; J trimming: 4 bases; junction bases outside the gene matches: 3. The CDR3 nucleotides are TGTGCCAGCAGCTTCATGACTAGCGGAGAGACCCAGTACTTC. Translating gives CASSFMTSGETQYF.

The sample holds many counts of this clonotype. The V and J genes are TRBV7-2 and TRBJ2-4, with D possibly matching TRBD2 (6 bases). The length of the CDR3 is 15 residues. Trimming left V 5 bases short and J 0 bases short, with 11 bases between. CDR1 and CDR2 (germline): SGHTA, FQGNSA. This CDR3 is CASSPPAGAKNIQYF. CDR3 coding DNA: TGTGCCAGCAGCCCCCCAGCGGGAGCCAAAAACATTCAGTACTTC. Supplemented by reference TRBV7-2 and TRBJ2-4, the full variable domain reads GAGVSQSPSNKVTEKGKDVELRCDPISGHTALYWYRQSLGQGLEFLIYFQGNSAPDKSGLPSDRFSAERTGGSVSTLTIQRTQQEDSAVYLCASSPPAGAKNIQYFGAGTRLSVL.

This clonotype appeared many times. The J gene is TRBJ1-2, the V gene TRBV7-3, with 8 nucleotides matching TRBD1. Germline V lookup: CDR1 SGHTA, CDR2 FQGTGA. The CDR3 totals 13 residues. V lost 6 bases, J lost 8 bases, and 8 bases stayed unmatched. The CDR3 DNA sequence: TGTGCCAGCAGTCGACAGGGGAGGTTGGGCTACACCTTC. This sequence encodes CASSRQGRLGYTF.

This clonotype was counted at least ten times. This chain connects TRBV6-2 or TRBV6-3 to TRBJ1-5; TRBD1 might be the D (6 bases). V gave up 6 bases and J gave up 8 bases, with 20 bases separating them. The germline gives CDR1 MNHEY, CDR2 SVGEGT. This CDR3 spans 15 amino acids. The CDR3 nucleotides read TGTGCCAGCAGCACCAGACAGGCCTCAGGGAAGCCCCAGCATTTT. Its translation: CASSTRQASGKPQHF.

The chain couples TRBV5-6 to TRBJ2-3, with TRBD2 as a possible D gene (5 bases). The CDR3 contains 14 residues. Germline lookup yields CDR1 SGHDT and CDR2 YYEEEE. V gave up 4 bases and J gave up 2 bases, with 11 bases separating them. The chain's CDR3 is CASSPPGSTDTQYF. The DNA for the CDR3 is TGTGCCAGCAGCCCCCCGGGATCCACAGATACGCAGTATTTT. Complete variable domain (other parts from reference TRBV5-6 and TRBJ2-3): DAGVTQSPTHLIKTRGQQVTLRCSPKSGHDTVSWYQQALGQGPQFIFQYYEEEERQRGNFPDRFSGHQFPNYSSELNVNALLLGDSALYLCASSPPGSTDTQYFGPGTRLTVL.

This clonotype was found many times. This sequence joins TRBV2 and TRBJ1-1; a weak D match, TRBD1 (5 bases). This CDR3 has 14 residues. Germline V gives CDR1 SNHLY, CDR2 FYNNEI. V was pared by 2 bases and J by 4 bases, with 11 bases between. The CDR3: CASSERGRGTEAFF. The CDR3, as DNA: TGTGCCAGCAGTGAACGGGGGAGGGGCACTGAAGCTTTCTTT. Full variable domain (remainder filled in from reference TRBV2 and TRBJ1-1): EPEVTQTPSHQVTQMGQEVILRCVPISNHLYFYWYRQILGQKVEFLVSFYNNEISEKSEIFDDQFSVERPDGSNFTLKIRSTKLEDSAMYFCASSERGRGTEAFFGQGTRLTVV.

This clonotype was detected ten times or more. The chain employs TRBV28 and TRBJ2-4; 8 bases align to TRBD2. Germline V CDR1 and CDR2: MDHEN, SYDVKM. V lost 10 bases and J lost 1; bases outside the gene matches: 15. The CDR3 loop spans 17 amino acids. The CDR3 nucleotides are TGTGCCACCAGACACGGGGCGGGAGGAGCGGCCAAAAACATTCAGTACTTC. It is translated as CATRHGAGGAAKNIQYF.

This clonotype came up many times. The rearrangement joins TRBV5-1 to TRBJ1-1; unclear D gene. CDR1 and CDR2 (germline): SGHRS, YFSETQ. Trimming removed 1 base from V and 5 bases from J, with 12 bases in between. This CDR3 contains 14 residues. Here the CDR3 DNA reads TGCGCCAGCAGCTTGTCGACCCCCCAGACTGAAGCTTTCTTT. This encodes CASSLSTPQTEAFF.

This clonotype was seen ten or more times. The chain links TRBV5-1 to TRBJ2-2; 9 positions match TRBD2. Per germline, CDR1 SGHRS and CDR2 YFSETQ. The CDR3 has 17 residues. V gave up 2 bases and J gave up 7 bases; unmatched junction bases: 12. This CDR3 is CASSLPASGNADGELFF. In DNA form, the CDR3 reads TGCGCCAGCAGCTTACCTGCTAGCGGGAATGCTGACGGGGAGCTGTTTTTT.

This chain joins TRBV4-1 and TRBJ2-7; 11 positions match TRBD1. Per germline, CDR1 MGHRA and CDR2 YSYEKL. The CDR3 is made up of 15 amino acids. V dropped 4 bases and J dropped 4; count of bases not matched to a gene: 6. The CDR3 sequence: CASSLTGTGGYEQYF. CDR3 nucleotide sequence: TGCGCCAGCAGCCTCACCGGGACAGGGGGTTACGAGCAGTACTTC.

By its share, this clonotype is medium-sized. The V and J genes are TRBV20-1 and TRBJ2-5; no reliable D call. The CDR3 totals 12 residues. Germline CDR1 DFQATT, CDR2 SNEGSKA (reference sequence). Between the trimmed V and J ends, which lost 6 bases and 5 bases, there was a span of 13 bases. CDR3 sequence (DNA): TGCAGTGCGAGTCGGTCCGACGAGACCCAGTACTTC. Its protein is CSASRSDETQYF.

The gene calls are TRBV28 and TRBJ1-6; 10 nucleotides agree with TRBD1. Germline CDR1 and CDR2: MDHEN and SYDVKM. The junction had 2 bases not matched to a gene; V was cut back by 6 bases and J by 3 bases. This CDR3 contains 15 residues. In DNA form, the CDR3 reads TGTGCCAGCAGGTGGGACAGGGGCTATAATTCACCCCTCCACTTT. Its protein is CASRWDRGYNSPLHF.

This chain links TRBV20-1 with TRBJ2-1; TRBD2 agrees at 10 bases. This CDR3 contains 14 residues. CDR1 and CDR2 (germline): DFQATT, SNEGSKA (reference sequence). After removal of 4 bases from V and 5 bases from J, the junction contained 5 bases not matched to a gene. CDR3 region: CSAIKGLANNEQFF. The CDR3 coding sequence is TGCAGTGCTATTAAGGGACTAGCGAACAATGAGCAGTTCTTC.

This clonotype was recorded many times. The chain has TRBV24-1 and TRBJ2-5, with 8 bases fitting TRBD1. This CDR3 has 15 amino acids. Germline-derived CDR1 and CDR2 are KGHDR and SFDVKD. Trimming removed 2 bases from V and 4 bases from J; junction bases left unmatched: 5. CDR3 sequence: CATSDSLDRGETQYF. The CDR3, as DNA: TGTGCCACCAGTGATTCTCTCGACAGGGGAGAGACCCAGTACTTC.

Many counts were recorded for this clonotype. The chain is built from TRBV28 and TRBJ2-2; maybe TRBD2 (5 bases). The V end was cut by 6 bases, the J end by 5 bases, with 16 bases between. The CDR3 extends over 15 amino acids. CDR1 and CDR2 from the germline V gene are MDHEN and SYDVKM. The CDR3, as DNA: TGTGCCAGCAGCCCCCTCGGACTGCAAACCGGGGAGCTGTTTTTT. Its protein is CASSPLGLQTGELFF.

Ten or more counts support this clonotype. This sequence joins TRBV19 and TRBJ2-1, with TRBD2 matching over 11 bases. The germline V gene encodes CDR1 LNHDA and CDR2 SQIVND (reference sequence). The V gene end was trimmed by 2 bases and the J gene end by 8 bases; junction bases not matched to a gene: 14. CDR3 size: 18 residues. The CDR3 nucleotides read TGTGCCAGTAGTATACTTCTGACTAGCGGGGACTTAAGGGATGAGCAGTTCTTC. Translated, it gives CASSILLTSGDLRDEQFF.

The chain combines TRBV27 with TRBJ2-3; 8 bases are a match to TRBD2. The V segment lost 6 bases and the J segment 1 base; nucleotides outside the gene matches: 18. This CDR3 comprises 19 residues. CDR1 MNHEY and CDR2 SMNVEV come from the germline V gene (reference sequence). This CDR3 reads CASSRTPVFSGVGTDTQYF. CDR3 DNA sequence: TGTGCCAGCAGCAGGACCCCCGTCTTTAGCGGGGTAGGCACAGATACGCAGTATTTT.

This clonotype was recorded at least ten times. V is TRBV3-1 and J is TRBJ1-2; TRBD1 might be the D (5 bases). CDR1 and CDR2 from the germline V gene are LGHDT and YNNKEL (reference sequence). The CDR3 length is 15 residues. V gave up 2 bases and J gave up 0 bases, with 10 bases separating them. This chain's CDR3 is CASSQLDTSNYGYTF. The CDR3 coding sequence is TGTGCCAGCAGCCAACTGGACACCTCTAACTATGGCTACACCTTC. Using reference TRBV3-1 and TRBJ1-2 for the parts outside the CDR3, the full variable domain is DTAVSQTPKYLVTQMGNDKSIKCEQNLGHDTMYWYKQDSKKFLKIMFSYNNKELIINETVPNRFSPKSPDKAHLNLHINSLELGDSAVYFCASSQLDTSNYGYTFGSGTRLTVV.

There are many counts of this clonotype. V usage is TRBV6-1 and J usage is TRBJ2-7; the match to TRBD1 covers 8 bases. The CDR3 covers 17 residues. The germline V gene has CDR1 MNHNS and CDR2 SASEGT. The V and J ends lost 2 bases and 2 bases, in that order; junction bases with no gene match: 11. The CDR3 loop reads CASSETPGAGQAYEQYF. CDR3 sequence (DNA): TGTGCCAGCAGTGAAACACCCGGGGCGGGACAGGCCTACGAGCAGTACTTC.

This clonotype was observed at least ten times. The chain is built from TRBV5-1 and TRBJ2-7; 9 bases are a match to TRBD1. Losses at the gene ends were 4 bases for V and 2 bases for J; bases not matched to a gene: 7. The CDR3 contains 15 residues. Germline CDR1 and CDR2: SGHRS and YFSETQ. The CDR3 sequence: CASSVSGTGTYEQYF. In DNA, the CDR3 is TGCGCCAGCAGCGTCTCCGGGACAGGGACCTACGAGCAGTACTTC.

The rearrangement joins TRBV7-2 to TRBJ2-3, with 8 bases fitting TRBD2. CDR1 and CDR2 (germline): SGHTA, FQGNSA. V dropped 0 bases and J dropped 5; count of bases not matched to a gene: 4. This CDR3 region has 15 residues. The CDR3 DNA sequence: TGTGCCAGCAGCTTAGCGCTGAGCGGGGGAGATACGCAGTATTTT. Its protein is CASSLALSGGDTQYF.

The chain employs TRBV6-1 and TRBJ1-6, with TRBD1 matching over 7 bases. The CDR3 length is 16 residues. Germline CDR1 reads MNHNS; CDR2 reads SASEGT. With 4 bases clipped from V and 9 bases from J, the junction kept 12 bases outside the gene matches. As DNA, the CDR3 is TGTGCCAGCAGTGGAGGGGGGGGGACAGCTACTTCACCCCTCCACTTT. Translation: CASSGGGGTATSPLHF.

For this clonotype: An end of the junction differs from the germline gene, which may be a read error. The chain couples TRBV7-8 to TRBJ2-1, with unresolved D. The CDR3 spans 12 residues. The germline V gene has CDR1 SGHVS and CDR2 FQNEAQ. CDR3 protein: CVSSSVRNEQFF. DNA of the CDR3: TGTGTCAGCAGCTCCGTCCGGAATGAGCAGTTCTTC.

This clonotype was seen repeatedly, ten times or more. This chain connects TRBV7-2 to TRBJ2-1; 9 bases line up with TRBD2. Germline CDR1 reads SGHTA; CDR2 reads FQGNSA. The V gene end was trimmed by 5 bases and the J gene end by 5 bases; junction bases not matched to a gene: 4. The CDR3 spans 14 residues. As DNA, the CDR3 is TGTGCCAGCAGCCCGACTAGCGGACACAATGAGCAGTTCTTC. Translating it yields CASSPTSGHNEQFF.

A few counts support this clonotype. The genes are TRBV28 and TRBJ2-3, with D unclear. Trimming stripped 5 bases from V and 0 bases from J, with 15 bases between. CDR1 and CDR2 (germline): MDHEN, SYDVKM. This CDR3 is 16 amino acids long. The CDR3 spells CASSPTSTISTDTQYF. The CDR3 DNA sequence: TGTGCCAGCAGTCCGACGAGTACCATAAGCACAGATACGCAGTATTTT. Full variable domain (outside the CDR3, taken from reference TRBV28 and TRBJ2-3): DVKVTQSSRYLVKRTGEKVFLECVQDMDHENMFWYRQDPGLGLRLIYFSYDVKMKEKGDIPEGYSVSREKKERFSLILESASTNQTSMYLCASSPTSTISTDTQYFGPGTRLTVL.

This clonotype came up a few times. The CDR3 spells CASSPEAFPLSEAFF. CDR3 coding DNA: TGTGCCAGCTCACCGGAGGCCTTCCCGTTATCTGAAGCTTTCTTT. The rearrangement uses TRBV18 and TRBJ1-1; no firm D call. The V gene lost 3 bases and the J gene lost 6 bases, with 17 bases spanning the gap. The CDR3 extends over 15 amino acids. The germline V gene has CDR1 KGHSH and CDR2 LQKENI.

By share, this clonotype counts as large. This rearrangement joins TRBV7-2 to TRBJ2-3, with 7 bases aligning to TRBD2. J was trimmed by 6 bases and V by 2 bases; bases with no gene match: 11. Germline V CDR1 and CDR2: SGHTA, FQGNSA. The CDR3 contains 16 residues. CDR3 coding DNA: TGTGCCAGCAGCTTAAAAGGACTAGGCCACTTCGATACGCAGTATTTT. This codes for CASSLKGLGHFDTQYF.